This is a list of T cell receptor beta chains from one sample in a study of spatial heterogeneity in lung cancer. TCRdb passed the 5' RACE reads through MiXCR, listing each CDR3 protein once. This table has some 32,000 distinct CDR3 sequences, 8.5% to 12% appearing once. This specimen was PBMCs, taken at follow-up. The receptors come from a female donor with early-stage non-small cell lung cancer. Each CDR3 is given with its conserved first and last residue. D genes are given only for firm matches. Expanded clones get a size class; other rows say once, few or many, or leave the size out.

>many|TRBV14|TRBJ2-2|13|NA
CASSQVGTGELFF
TGTGCCAGCAGCCAAGTCGGGACCGGGGAGCTGTTTTTT
>many|TRBV7-9|TRBJ2-1|14|TRBD1
CASSGTGAYNEQFF
TGTGCCAGCAGCGGGACAGGCGCATACAATGAGCAGTTCTTC
>few|TRBV10-3|TRBJ1-1|13|NA
CAIRGTGNTEAFF
TGTGCCATCAGGGGTACAGGTAACACTGAAGCTTTCTTT
>many|TRBV29-1|TRBJ1-1|13|TRBD1
CSVRDRDYTEAFF
TGCAGCGTGCGCGACAGGGACTACACTGAAGCTTTCTTT
>many|TRBV11-2|TRBJ2-7|16|TRBD2
CASSSYPSGATYEQYF
TGTGCCAGCAGCTCATATCCTAGCGGGGCAACCTACGAGCAGTACTTC
>few|TRBV5-1|TRBJ2-3|12|NA
CASSNAADTQYF
TGCGCCAGCAGCAACGCAGCAGATACGCAGTATTTT
>NA|TRBV28|TRBJ2-3|14|NA
CASSHDVGTDTQYF
TGTGCCAGCAGTCACGACGTAGGTACAGATACGCAGTATTTT
>many|TRBV28|TRBJ1-2|14|NA
CASSSEQRVHGYTF
TGTGCCAGCAGTTCTGAACAGAGGGTGCATGGCTACACCTTC
>many|TRBV7-8|TRBJ2-4|14|NA
CASSPRVAKNIQYF
TGTGCCAGCAGCCCCCGGGTCGCCAAAAACATTCAGTACTTC
>many|TRBV9|TRBJ1-3|13|NA
CASSLSSGNTIYF
TGTGCCAGCAGCCTGTCCTCTGGAAACACCATATATTTT
>NA|TRBV9|TRBJ2-5|16|TRBD2
CASSPAVGGGLETQYF
TGTGCCAGCAGCCCAGCTGTCGGCGGGGGGCTCGAGACCCAGTACTTC
>many|TRBV4-2|TRBJ1-2|16|NA
CASSQEFRRVMDGYTF
TGTGCCAGCAGCCAAGAATTCAGGCGGGTGATGGATGGCTACACCTTC
>NA|TRBV20-1|TRBJ2-3|14|NA
CSAPTSRLADTQYF
TGCAGTGCACCTACTAGCAGACTTGCAGATACGCAGTATTTT
>NA|TRBV7-9|TRBJ2-2|16|TRBD2
CASSLELAGQTGELFF
TGTGCCAGCAGCTTAGAGCTAGCGGGCCAAACCGGGGAGCTGTTTTTT
>many|TRBV7-6|TRBJ2-1|15|TRBD1
CASSLRQGAYNEQFF
TGTGCCAGCAGCTTAAGACAGGGGGCCTACAATGAGCAGTTCTTC
>many|TRBV5-1|TRBJ2-7|15|NA
CASSLAGALSYEQYF
TGCGCCAGCAGCTTGGCTGGGGCGTTGTCCTACGAGCAGTACTTC
>NA|TRBV27|TRBJ2-4|14|NA
CASSLGSGKNIQYF
TGTGCCAGCAGTTTAGGCTCAGGCAAAAACATTCAGTACTTC
>few|TRBV5-1|TRBJ1-1|13|NA
CASTLIQGSEAFF
TGCGCCAGCACTTTGATACAGGGATCTGAAGCTTTCTTT
>many|TRBV12-3/TRBV12-4|TRBJ2-2|13|NA
CASSLGGARELFF
TGTGCCAGCAGTTTGGGGGGGGCAAGGGAGCTGTTTTTT
>NA|TRBV15|TRBJ2-5|15|TRBD2
CATAPSGGHEETQYF
TGTGCCACCGCCCCGAGCGGGGGCCACGAAGAGACCCAGTACTTC
>many|TRBV2|TRBJ2-2|14|NA
CASSKETNTGELFF
TGTGCCAGCAGTAAGGAGACGAACACCGGGGAGCTGTTTTTT
>many|TRBV3-1|TRBJ1-5|17|NA
CASSQDQLGPKGQPQHF
TGTGCCAGCAGCCAAGATCAGTTGGGACCTAAGGGTCAGCCCCAGCATTTT
>many|TRBV6-5|TRBJ1-6|14|NA
CASNTGSINSPLHF
TGTGCCAGCAATACAGGGTCGATTAATTCACCCCTCCACTTT
>many|TRBV28|TRBJ1-2|15|NA
CASTLQEGPYYGYTF
TGTGCCAGCACCCTACAGGAGGGTCCGTACTATGGCTACACCTTC
>medium-sized|TRBV29-1|TRBJ2-7|14|TRBD1
CSVFGTGKSYEQYF
TGCAGCGTCTTCGGGACAGGGAAATCCTACGAGCAGTACTTC
>many|TRBV20-1|TRBJ2-4|14|TRBD2
CSASLAGGPGIQYF
TGCAGTGCTTCCCTCGCGGGGGGGCCGGGCATTCAGTACTTC
>many|TRBV20-1|TRBJ2-3|13|NA
CSAGRSGTDTQYF
TGCAGTGCCGGCCGGTCGGGCACAGATACGCAGTATTTT
>few|TRBV11-2|TRBJ2-1|17|TRBD2
CASSFRLRTSGEHEQFF
TGTGCCAGCAGCTTTCGACTCCGAACTAGCGGGGAACATGAGCAGTTCTTC
>NA|TRBV5-1|TRBJ2-7|13|NA
CASSLLAGDEQYF
TGCGCCAGCAGCTTGTTGGCAGGGGACGAGCAGTACTTC
>NA|TRBV6-5|TRBJ1-3|11|NA
CATSQGNTIYF
TGTGCCACCTCACAGGGAAACACCATATATTTT
>NA|TRBV29-1|TRBJ2-1|13|NA
CSVEADRQGEQFF
TGCAGCGTTGAAGCGGACCGTCAAGGGGAGCAGTTCTTC
>many|TRBV9|TRBJ2-1|15|NA
CASSVDPGRFNEQFF
TGTGCCAGCAGCGTAGATCCGGGTAGGTTCAATGAGCAGTTCTTC
>many|TRBV7-9|TRBJ1-3|12|NA
CASSTTWDTIYF
TGTGCCAGCAGCACAACTTGGGACACCATATATTTT
>NA|TRBV19|TRBJ2-1|12|NA
CASRQGNNEQFF
TGTGCCAGTAGACAGGGTAACAATGAGCAGTTCTTC
>many|TRBV5-1|TRBJ1-5|15|TRBD1
CASSPSTGEYEPQHF
TGCGCCAGCAGTCCTTCAACAGGGGAATACGAGCCCCAGCATTTT
>many|TRBV2|TRBJ2-2|15|TRBD1
CASRTHGTGPGELFF
TGTGCCAGCAGGACACACGGGACAGGGCCCGGGGAGCTGTTTTTT
>many|TRBV5-6|TRBJ1-2|15|NA
CASSAGPGLIYGYTF
TGTGCCAGCAGCGCCGGACCCGGACTAATCTATGGCTACACCTTC
>many|TRBV12-3/TRBV12-4|TRBJ2-1|14|TRBD1
CASTDRGQVNEQFF
TGTGCCAGCACGGACAGGGGGCAAGTTAATGAGCAGTTCTTC
>many|TRBV28|TRBJ2-3|15|TRBD1
CASSLGTVNTDTQYF
TGTGCCAGCAGTCTCGGGACAGTCAACACAGATACGCAGTATTTT
>many|TRBV28|TRBJ2-2|13|NA
CASSLQWGGELFF
TGTGCCAGCAGTTTACAGTGGGGCGGGGAGCTGTTTTTT
>many|TRBV9|TRBJ2-3|18|TRBD2
CASSVRRGLALPTDTQYF
TGTGCCAGCAGCGTACGCAGGGGACTAGCGTTGCCCACAGATACGCAGTATTTT
>many|TRBV19|TRBJ2-2|14|TRBD2
CASSLLAVTGELFF
TGTGCCAGTAGTTTACTAGCGGTCACCGGGGAGCTGTTTTTT
>NA|TRBV19|TRBJ2-3|17|NA
CASSIDHRASLTDTQYF
TGTGCCAGTAGTATAGATCACAGGGCGAGTCTCACAGATACGCAGTATTTT
>many|TRBV20-1|TRBJ2-3|14|TRBD2
CSAHRLAGKDTQYF
TGCAGTGCACATCGACTAGCGGGGAAAGATACGCAGTATTTT
>NA|TRBV7-2|TRBJ2-3|17|NA
CASSPEGLRAVTDTQYF
TGTGCCAGCAGCCCCGAAGGGCTCAGGGCCGTCACAGATACGCAGTATTTT
>few|TRBV27|TRBJ2-1|15|NA
CASSSPGTLLDEQFF
TGTGCCAGCAGTTCACCCGGGACATTGTTAGATGAGCAGTTCTTC
>NA|TRBV29-1|TRBJ2-1|14|NA
CSVGGQISYNEQFF
TGCAGCGTCGGAGGACAGATATCCTACAATGAGCAGTTCTTC
>few|TRBV27|TRBJ2-7|15|NA
CASSPGHTSSYEQYF
TGTGCCAGCAGCCCGGGACACACAAGCTCCTACGAGCAGTACTTC
>many|TRBV7-9|TRBJ2-1|13|NA
CASSFGIQAEQFF
TGTGCCAGCAGCTTCGGGATCCAAGCAGAGCAGTTCTTC
>large|TRBV28|TRBJ1-1|16|NA
CASSLPKQGFHTEAFF
TGTGCCAGCAGTTTACCCAAGCAGGGGTTTCACACTGAAGCTTTCTTT
>many|TRBV29-1|TRBJ2-5|13|NA
CSVGWDSQETQYF
TGCAGCGTGGGATGGGACTCCCAAGAGACCCAGTACTTC
>many|TRBV14|TRBJ2-5|12|NA
CASSRGTAGRAF
TGTGCCAGCAGCCGAGGGACGGCTGGTCGAGCCTTC
>many|TRBV20-1|TRBJ2-5|13|TRBD1
CSAPGTGKETQYF
TGCAGTGCTCCCGGGACAGGGAAAGAGACCCAGTACTTC
>NA|TRBV24-1|TRBJ2-7|13|NA
CATSGGDSYEQYF
TGTGCCACCAGTGGGGGAGACTCCTACGAGCAGTACTTC